This T cell receptor beta chain was recovered during a study of blood T cell repertoires in COVID-19. As for the study in general: The United States, Italy and Spain supplied acute and convalescent COVID-19 samples. Sources were T cells, B-cell-depleted T cells, or PBMCs; the material itself was cDNA or gDNA.

Germline V lookup: CDR1 SGHVS, CDR2 FNYEAQ. The CDR3 runs to 15 residues. V lost 3 bases and J 6 bases, leaving 18 bases between the germline ends. Original methodology: Amplification with reference gene primers provided the estimates of nucleated cell counts. Generated by immunoSEQ multiplex PCR, the TCRdb table keeps only in-frame clones and is missing some. The DNA gave D and trimming, while V, J and clone size come from that table. The profile shows some 110,000 clones, about 64% of them singletons. This TCR was recovered from a human donor with acute or convalescent COVID-19. The donor label of this sample is uncertain. The sequencing sample was made of peripheral blood. The rearrangement links TRBV7-6 to TRBJ2-7; D may be TRBD2 (6 bases). This chain's CDR3 is CASSLKPGLLSEQYV. CDR3 sequence (DNA): TGTGCCAGCAGCTTGAAACCGGGACTCCTCTCCGAGCAGTACGTC.